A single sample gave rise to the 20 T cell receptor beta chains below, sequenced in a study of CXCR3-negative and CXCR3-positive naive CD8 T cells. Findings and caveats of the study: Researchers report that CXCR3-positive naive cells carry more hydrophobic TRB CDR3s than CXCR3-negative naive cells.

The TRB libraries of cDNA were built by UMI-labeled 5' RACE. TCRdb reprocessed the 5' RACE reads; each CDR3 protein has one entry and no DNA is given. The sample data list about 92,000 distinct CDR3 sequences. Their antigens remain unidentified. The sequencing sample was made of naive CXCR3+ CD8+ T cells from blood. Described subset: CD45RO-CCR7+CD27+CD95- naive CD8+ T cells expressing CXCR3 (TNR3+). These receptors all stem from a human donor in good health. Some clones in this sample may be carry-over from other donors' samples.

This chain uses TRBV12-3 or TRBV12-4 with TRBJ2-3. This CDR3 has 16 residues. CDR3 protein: CASSFATETNTDTQYF.

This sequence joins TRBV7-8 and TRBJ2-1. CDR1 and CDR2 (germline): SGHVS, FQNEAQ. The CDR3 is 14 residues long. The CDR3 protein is CASKAGEVAFEQFF.

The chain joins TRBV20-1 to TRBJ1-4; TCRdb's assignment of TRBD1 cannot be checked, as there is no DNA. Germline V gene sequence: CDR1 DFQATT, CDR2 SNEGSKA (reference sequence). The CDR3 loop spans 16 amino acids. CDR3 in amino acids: CSVGDRPTATNEKLFF.

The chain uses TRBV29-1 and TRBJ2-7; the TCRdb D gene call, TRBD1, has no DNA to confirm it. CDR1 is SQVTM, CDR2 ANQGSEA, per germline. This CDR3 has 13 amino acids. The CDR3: CSVEVGQSYEQYF.

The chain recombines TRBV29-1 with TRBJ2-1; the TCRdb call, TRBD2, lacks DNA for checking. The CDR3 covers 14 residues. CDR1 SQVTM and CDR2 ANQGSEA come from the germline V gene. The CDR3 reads CSVEELAGLNEQFF.

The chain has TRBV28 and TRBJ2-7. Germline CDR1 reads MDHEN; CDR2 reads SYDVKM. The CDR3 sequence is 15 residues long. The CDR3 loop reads CASSFSTGRAYEQYF.

CDR3 sequence: CSVEGGANYGYTF. The chain is built from TRBV29-1 and TRBJ1-2. The germline V gene encodes CDR1 SQVTM and CDR2 ANQGSEA. The length of the CDR3 is 13 residues.

The CDR3 loop is CASSHPTVISGANVLTF. V and J are TRBV28 and TRBJ2-6; TCRdb gives TRBD1 as the D gene, but with no DNA this cannot be confirmed. CDR1 and CDR2 (germline): MDHEN, SYDVKM. The CDR3 is made up of 17 amino acids.

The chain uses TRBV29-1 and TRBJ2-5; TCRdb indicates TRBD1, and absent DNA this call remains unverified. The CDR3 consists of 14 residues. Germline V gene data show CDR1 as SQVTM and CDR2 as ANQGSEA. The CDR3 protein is CSVEFSAIQETQYF. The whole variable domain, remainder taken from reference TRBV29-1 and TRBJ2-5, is SAVISQKPSRDICQRGTSLTIQCQVDSQVTMMFWYRQQPGQSLTLIATANQGSEATYESGFVIDKFPISRPNLTFSTLTVSNMSPEDSSIYLCSVEFSAIQETQYFGPGTRLLVL.

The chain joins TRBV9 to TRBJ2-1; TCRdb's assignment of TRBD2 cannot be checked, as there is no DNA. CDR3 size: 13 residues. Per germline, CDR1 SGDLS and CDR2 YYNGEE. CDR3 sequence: CASSVDGSDEQFF.

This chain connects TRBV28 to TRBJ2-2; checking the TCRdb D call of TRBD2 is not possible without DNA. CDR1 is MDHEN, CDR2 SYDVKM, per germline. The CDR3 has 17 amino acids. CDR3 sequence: CASSFRWTSGNTGELFF.

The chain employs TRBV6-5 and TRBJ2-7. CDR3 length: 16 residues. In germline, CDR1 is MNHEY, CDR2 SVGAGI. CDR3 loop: CASSYSLAGGPYEQYF.

CDR3 region: CASSYSNRGNEQFF. The chain has TRBV6-5 and TRBJ2-1; TCRdb lists TRBD1, though no DNA is available to test this call. Germline values: CDR1 MNHEY, CDR2 SVGAGI. The CDR3 spans 14 residues.

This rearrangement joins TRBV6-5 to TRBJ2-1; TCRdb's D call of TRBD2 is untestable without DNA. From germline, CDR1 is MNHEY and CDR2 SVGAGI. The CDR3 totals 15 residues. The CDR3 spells CASSYSRGGPAEQFF.

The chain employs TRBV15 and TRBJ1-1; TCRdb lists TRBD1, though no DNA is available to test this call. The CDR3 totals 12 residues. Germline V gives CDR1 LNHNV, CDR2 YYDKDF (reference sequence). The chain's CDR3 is CATSDRNTEAFF.

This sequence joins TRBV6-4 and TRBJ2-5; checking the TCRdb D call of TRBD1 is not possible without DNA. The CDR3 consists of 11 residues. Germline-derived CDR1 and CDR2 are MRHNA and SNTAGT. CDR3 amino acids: CASAPGETQYF.

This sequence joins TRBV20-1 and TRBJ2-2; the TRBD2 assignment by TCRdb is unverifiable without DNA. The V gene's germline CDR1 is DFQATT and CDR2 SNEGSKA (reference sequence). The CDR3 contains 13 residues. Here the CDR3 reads CSAIVEVTGELFF.

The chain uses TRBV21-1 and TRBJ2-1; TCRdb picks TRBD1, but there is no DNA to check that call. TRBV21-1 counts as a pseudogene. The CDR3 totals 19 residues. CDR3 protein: CASSKVAGTGLGSNNEQFF.

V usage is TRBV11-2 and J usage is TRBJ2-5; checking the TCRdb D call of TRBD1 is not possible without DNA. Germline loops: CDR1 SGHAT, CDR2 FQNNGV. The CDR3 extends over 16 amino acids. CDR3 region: CASSLDSGTGQETQYF.

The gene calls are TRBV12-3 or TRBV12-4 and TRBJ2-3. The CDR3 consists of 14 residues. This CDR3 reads CASSFGAERDTQYF.